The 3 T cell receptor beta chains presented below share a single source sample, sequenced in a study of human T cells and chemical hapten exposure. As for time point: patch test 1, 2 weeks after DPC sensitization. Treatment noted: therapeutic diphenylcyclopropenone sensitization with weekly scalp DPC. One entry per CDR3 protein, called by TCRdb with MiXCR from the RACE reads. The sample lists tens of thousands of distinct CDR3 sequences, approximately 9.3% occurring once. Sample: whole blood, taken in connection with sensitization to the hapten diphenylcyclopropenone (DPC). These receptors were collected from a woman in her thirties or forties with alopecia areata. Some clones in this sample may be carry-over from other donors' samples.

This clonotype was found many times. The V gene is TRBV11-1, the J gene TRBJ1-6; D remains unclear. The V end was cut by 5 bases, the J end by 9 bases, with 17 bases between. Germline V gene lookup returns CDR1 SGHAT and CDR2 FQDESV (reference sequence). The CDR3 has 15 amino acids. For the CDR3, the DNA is TGTGCCAGCAGCACCATCCTCATGGGTGGTTCACCCCTCCACTTT. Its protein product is CASSTILMGGSPLHF.

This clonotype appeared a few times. CDR3 in amino acids: CASTGPRGKQYF. The CDR3 DNA is TGTGCCAGCACCGGACCGAGGGGAAAGCAGTACTTC. The chain employs TRBV28 and TRBJ2-7; D is tentatively TRBD1 or TRBD2 (5 bases each). The ends were cut back, 7 bases at V and 8 bases at J, with 15 bases in the middle. Germline CDR1 is MDHEN and CDR2 is SYDVKM. This CDR3 has 12 residues.

This chain's CDR3 is CATSSRDRDISGANVLTF. Written as DNA, the CDR3 is TGTGCCACCAGCTCCCGGGACAGGGATATCTCTGGGGCCAACGTCCTGACTTTC. The chain uses TRBV15 and TRBJ2-6; 9 bases line up with TRBD1. Per germline, CDR1 LNHNV and CDR2 YYDKDF (reference sequence). There are 18 residues in the CDR3. V lost 5 bases to trimming and J lost 0 bases; unmatched junction nucleotides: 8.